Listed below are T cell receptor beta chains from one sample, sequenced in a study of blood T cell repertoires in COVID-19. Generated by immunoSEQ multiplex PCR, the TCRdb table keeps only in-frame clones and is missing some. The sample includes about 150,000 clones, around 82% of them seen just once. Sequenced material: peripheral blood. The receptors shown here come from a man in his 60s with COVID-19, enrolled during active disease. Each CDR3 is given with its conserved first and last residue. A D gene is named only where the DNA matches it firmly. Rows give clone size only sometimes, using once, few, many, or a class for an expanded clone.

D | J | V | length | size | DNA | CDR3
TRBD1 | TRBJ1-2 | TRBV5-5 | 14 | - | TGTGCCAGCAGGCTGACTGGGACAGGGGACGGCTACACCTTC | CASRLTGTGDGYTF
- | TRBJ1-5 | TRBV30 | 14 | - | TGTGCCTGGAGTCATGACAGCAGAAATCAGCCCCAGCATTTT | CAWSHDSRNQPQHF
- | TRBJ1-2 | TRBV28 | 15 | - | TGTGCCAGCAGTTTGGGGGGGAGCAGCGGTCATGGCTACACCTTC | CASSLGGSSGHGYTF
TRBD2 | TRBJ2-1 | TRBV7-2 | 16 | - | TGTGCCAGCAGCTTAGGGGTTCTAGCGGGAGGCTTTGAGCAGTTCTTC | CASSLGVLAGGFEQFF
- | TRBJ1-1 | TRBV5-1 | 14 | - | TGCGCCAGCAGCCTGGGGAACAGTTGGTCTGAAGCTTTCTTT | CASSLGNSWSEAFF
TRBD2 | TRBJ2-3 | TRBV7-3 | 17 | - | TGTGCCAGCAGCCTAACGGGACTAGCGGCTAGCACAGATACGCAGTATTTT | CASSLTGLAASTDTQYF
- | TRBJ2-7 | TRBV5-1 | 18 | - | TGCGCCAGCAGCTTGCGGGGGTCATTAACGCTTAGCTCCTACGAGCAGTACTTC | CASSLRGSLTLSSYEQYF
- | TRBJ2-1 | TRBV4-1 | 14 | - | TGCGCCAGCAGCCAAGGGGTTCTAGCCCATGAGCAGTTCTTC | CASSQGVLAHEQFF
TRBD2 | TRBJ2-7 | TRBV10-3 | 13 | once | TGTGCCATCAATTCTGGGGGGGACTACGAGCAGTACTTC | CAINSGGDYEQYF
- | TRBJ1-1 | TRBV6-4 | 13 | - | TGTGCCAGCAGATACAGGGTTGACACTGAAGCTTTCTTT | CASRYRVDTEAFF
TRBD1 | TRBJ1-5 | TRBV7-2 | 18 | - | TGTGCCAGCAGCCCGAGGACAGGATCGTCAAGTAATAATCAGCCCCAGCATTTT | CASSPRTGSSSNNQPQHF
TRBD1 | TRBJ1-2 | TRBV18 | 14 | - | TGTGCCAGCTCATCTCCAGGGGGCGGCTATGGCTACACCTTC | CASSSPGGGYGYTF
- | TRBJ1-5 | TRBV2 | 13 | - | TGTGCCAGCAGTGTCCTATCTGATCAGCCCCAGCATTTT | CASSVLSDQPQHF
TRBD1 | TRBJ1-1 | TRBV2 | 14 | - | TGTGCCGCAAACAGGGGGCGCGGGGGCACTGAAGCTTTCTTT | CAANRGRGGTEAFF
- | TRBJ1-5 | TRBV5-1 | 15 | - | TGCGCCAGCAGCTTGTTAGGGGGTAGCAATCAGCCCCAGCATTTT | CASSLLGGSNQPQHF
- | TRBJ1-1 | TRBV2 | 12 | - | TGTGCCACCTACGACACGAACACTGAAGCTTTCTTT | CATYDTNTEAFF
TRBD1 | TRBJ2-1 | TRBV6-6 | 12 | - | TGTGCCAGCAGTGACAGGGGGAATGAGCAGTTCTTC | CASSDRGNEQFF
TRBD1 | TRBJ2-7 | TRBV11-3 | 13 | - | TGTGCCAGCAGCCGGGACAGTTTCTCCGAGCAGTACTTC | CASSRDSFSEQYF
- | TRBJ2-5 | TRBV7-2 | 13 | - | TGTGCCAGCAGCAGGAGGGTCCAAGAGACCCAGTACTTC | CASSRRVQETQYF
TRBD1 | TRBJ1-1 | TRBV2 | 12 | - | TGTGCCAGCAGTCAGGGGGGCACTGAAGCTTTCTTT | CASSQGGTEAFF
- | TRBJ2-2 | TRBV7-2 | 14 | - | TGTGCCAGCAGCTTAGTGGGGGGAACCGGGGAGCTGTTTTTT | CASSLVGGTGELFF
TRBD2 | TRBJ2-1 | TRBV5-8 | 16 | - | TGTGCCAGCACCTTATACGACCGGGGGGTGGGCAATGAGCAGTTCTTC | CASTLYDRGVGNEQFF
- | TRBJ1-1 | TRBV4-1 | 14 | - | TGCGCCAGCAGCCAAGAGATGCGGGACACTGAAGCTTTCTTT | CASSQEMRDTEAFF
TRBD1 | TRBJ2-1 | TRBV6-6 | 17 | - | TGTGCCAGCAGTCAAAGGGGACAGCTGGGCTCCTACAATGAGCAGTTCTTC | CASSQRGQLGSYNEQFF
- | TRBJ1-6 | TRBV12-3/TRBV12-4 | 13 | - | TGTGCCAGCAGGGGCCCCCAGAGTTCACCCCTCCACTTT | CASRGPQSSPLHF
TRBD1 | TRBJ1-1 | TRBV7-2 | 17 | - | TGTGCCAGCAGCTTTTTGGGAGTGTGGGACAGGCAGAATGAAGCTTTCTTT | CASSFLGVWDRQNEAFF
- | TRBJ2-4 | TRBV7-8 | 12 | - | TGTGCCAGCAGCCAACAGGGAAACATTCAGTACTTC | CASSQQGNIQYF
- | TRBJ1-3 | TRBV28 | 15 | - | TGTGCCAGCAGTTTTGCCGGTCACTCTGGAAACACCATATATTTT | CASSFAGHSGNTIYF
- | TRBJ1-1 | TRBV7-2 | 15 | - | TGTGCCAGCAGCTCGAGCCTCAGACAAAACACTGAAGCTTTCTTT | CASSSSLRQNTEAFF